Following are 12 T cell receptor beta chains from one sample sequenced in a study of T cell clones after liver transplantation. Produced via immunoSEQ multiplex PCR; TCRdb's table is partial and in-frame only. The sample comprises approximately 50,000 clones, more than 65% of which are singletons, and over 9.5% rests with the top ten. This specimen was CD4+ T cells from blood, taken around 54 months after liver transplant. These receptors all come from a human patient who received a liver transplant. Some T cells may originate from the graft donor.

This clone appeared many times. The genes are TRBV7-9 and TRBJ1-3; D is ambiguous. V was pared by 5 bases and J by 4 bases, with 15 bases between. Germline assignment: CDR1 SEHNR and CDR2 FQNEAQ (reference sequence). This CDR3 comprises 15 residues. CDR3 DNA: TGTGCCAGCAGCCCCACCAGCGCCTTAGGAAACACCATATATTTT. Its translation is CASSPTSALGNTIYF.

The chain joins TRBV15 to TRBJ1-2, with a possible D match to TRBD1 (5 bases). From germline, CDR1 is LNHNV and CDR2 YYDKDF (reference sequence). The CDR3 contains 16 residues. V dropped 4 bases and J dropped 1 base, with 16 bases sitting between them. The CDR3 coding sequence is TGTGCCACCAGCAATGGAGGCGGGACGGATAACTATGGCTACACCTTC. This translates into CATSNGGGTDNYGYTF.

This chain connects TRBV19 to TRBJ1-2; D remains unclear. Trimming pared 7 bases from V and 5 bases from J, leaving 17 bases between. This CDR3 spans 14 amino acids. The germline gives CDR1 LNHDA, CDR2 SQIVND (reference sequence). CDR3 residues: CASTNPGVGYGYTF. In DNA, the CDR3 is TGTGCCAGTACCAATCCCGGGGTTGGGTATGGCTACACCTTC.

The chain uses TRBV28 and TRBJ1-1; D gene unclear. CDR3 size: 16 residues. Germline values: CDR1 MDHEN, CDR2 SYDVKM. Between the trimmed V and J ends, which lost 6 bases and 2 bases, there was a span of 19 bases. The CDR3 sequence is CASSTLVRRGNTEAFF. Written as DNA, the CDR3 is TGTGCCAGCAGCACTTTAGTTCGGAGAGGAAACACTGAAGCTTTCTTT.

This chain joins TRBV18 and TRBJ2-7, with D uncertain. This CDR3 region has 14 residues. The germline CDR1 and CDR2 sequences are KGHSH and LQKENI. Trimming cost V 2 bases and J 0 bases, with 8 bases left between them. In nucleotides, the CDR3 is TGTGCCAGCTCACCAACCAGGAGCTCCTACGAGCAGTACTTC. Translating gives CASSPTRSSYEQYF.

The V gene is TRBV6-5, the J gene TRBJ2-3; TRBD1 aligns across 10 bases. This CDR3 spans 14 amino acids. CDR1 is MNHEY and CDR2 is SVGAGI in the germline V gene. Losses at the gene ends were 6 bases for V and 4 bases for J; bases not matched to a gene: 4. The CDR3 coding sequence is TGTGCCAGCAGCTATGGGACAGGGGCAGATACGCAGTATTTT. As protein: CASSYGTGADTQYF.

The CDR3 DNA follows: TGTGCCAGCAGCGTCCGGTCGAACACCGGGGAGCTGTTTTTT. Amino acid sequence: CASSVRSNTGELFF. The chain couples TRBV9 to TRBJ2-2; D is ambiguous. Germline-derived CDR1 and CDR2 are SGDLS and YYNGEE. The V end was cut by 2 bases, the J end by 0 bases, with 5 bases between. This CDR3 contains 14 residues. The whole variable domain, filled in from reference TRBV9 and TRBJ2-2, reads DSGVTQTPKHLITATGQRVTLRCSPRSGDLSVYWYQQSLDQGLQFLIQYYNGEERAKGNILERFSAQQFPDLHSELNLSSLELGDSALYFCASSVRSNTGELFFGEGSRLTVL.

A single count supports this clone. The V and J genes are TRBV29-1 and TRBJ1-5; TRBD1 matches 9 bases. This CDR3 contains 13 residues. The V and J ends lost 7 bases and 2 bases, in that order; junction bases with no gene match: 3. Germline CDR1 and CDR2: SQVTM and ANQGSEA. The CDR3 reads CSARTGGNQPQHF. Written as DNA, the CDR3 is TGCAGCGCACGGACAGGGGGCAATCAGCCCCAGCATTTT.

V gene TRBV9 combines with J gene TRBJ1-6; no firm D call. Germline-derived CDR1 and CDR2 are SGDLS and YYNGEE. CDR3 length: 15 amino acids. V lost 0 bases and J lost 3, with 7 bases in between. CDR3 sequence (DNA): TGTGCCAGCAGCGTAGAGACACGCTATAATTCACCCCTCCACTTT. Translation gives CASSVETRYNSPLHF.

The genes are TRBV28 and TRBJ1-3; 7 nucleotides match TRBD1. This CDR3 region has 16 residues. The germline gives CDR1 MDHEN, CDR2 SYDVKM. V shed 7 bases and J 0 bases; nucleotides not matched to a gene: 9. CDR3 residues: CASTTTGPVSGNTIYF. The CDR3 DNA is TGTGCCAGCACAACGACAGGGCCCGTCTCTGGAAACACCATATATTTT.

This chain uses TRBV4-1 with TRBJ1-2; D is uncertain. Germline V CDR1 and CDR2: MGHRA, YSYEKL. V shed 0 bases and J shed 1 base, with 6 bases lying between them. This CDR3 comprises 14 residues. CDR3 DNA: TGCGCCAGCAGCCAAGATGCAGATAACTATGGCTACACCTTC. Amino acids: CASSQDADNYGYTF.

The V and J genes are TRBV13 and TRBJ1-1; D call uncertain. Germline V gene data show CDR1 as PRHDT and CDR2 as FYEKMQ (reference sequence). Trimming took 2 bases from V and 3 from J, leaving 10 bases between them. The length of the CDR3 is 14 residues. The CDR3 DNA is TGTGCCAGCAGCTTAAAGGTGGGGTACACTGAAGCTTTCTTT. This codes for CASSLKVGYTEAFF.